A selection of T cell receptor beta chains follows, all from one sample in a study of OX40 agonist ivuxolimab in advanced cancers. Using immunoSEQ multiplex PCR, the repertoire was profiled, and TCRdb retains in-frame clones only, with some absent. Of some 67,000 clones listed, 70% to 90% are singletons. Sequenced here: CD4+ or CD8+ T cells sorted from blood, sampled in a trial of the OX40 agonist ivuxolimab. These receptors came from an adult with an advanced solid tumor such as melanoma, head and neck, liver or kidney cancer. Both conserved end residues are part of each CDR3. A D gene is named only where the DNA matches it firmly. Size tells how often a clone was seen (once, few, many) or the class of an expanded clone, and some rows leave it out.

J,D,size,V,CDR3,DNA
TRBJ1-3,TRBD1,.,TRBV6-6,CASSPQGVSGNTIYF,TGTGCCAGCAGCCCCCAGGGGGTTAGTGGAAACACCATATATTTT
TRBJ1-5,.,.,TRBV4-1,CASSQEGNSNQPQHF,TGCGCCAGCAGCCAAGAAGGGAATAGCAATCAGCCCCAGCATTTT
TRBJ2-3,TRBD2,.,TRBV7-2,CASSFVSGTSTDTQYF,TGTGCCAGCAGCTTTGTTAGCGGGACTAGCACAGATACGCAGTATTTT
TRBJ1-1,.,few,TRBV10-2,CASSPQGPNTEAFF,TGCGCCAGCAGCCCCCAGGGGCCGAACACTGAAGCTTTCTTT
TRBJ2-7,TRBD1,.,TRBV7-2,CASSLDRGRWSSYEQYF,TGTGCCAGCAGCTTAGACAGGGGAAGGTGGAGCTCCTACGAGCAGTACTTC
TRBJ2-1,TRBD2,.,TRBV7-8,CASRLTTSGDYNEQFF,TGTGCCAGCAGGCTCACGACTAGCGGGGACTACAATGAGCAGTTCTTC
TRBJ2-1,TRBD1,.,TRBV6-6,CASSSGGFYNEQFF,TGTGCCAGCAGTTCAGGGGGCTTCTACAATGAGCAGTTCTTC
TRBJ1-5,.,.,TRBV10-3,CAISESRDQPQHF,TGTGCCATCAGTGAGTCCCGAGATCAGCCCCAGCATTTT
TRBJ2-7,.,.,TRBV7-9,CASSLGEGPAAAYEQYF,TGTGCCAGCAGCTTAGGAGAAGGGCCCGCGGCCGCTTACGAGCAGTACTTC
TRBJ1-2,.,.,TRBV7-2,CASSRQLDSGYTF,TGTGCCAGCAGCCGACAATTGGACAGTGGCTACACCTTC
TRBJ2-7,.,.,TRBV11-3,CASSLATQTGQQYF,TGTGCCAGCAGCTTAGCCACACAGACAGGTCAGCAGTACTTC
TRBJ2-1,TRBD2,once,TRBV5-1,CASSLIGTSNYNEQFF,TGCGCCAGCAGCTTGATAGGGACTAGCAATTACAATGAGCAGTTCTTC
TRBJ1-1,TRBD1,.,TRBV19,CATSDRGLDTEAFF,TGTGCCACGTCAGACAGGGGATTAGACACTGAAGCTTTCTTT